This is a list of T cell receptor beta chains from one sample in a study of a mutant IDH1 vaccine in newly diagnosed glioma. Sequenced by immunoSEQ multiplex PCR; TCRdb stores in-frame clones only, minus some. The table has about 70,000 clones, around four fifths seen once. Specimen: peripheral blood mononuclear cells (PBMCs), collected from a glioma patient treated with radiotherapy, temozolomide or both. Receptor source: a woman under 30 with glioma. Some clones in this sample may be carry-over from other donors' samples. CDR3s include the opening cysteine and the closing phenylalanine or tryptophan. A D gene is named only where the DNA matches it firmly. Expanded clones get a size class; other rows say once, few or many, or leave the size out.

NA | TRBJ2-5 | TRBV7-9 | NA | CASSGPGAQYF | TGTGCCAGCAGCGGTCCCGGAGCCCAGTACTTC
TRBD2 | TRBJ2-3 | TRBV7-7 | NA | CASSLGAQAGAGDTQYF | TGTGCTAGCAGCTTAGGAGCACAAGCGGGAGCGGGAGATACGCAGTATTTT
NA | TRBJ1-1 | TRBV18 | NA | CASSPSGGDRTEAFF | TGTGCCAGCTCACCAAGCGGGGGCGATCGAACTGAAGCTTTCTTT
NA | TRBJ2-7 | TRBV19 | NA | CASSPGGQGRVSYEQYF | TGTGCCAGTAGTCCCGGCGGGCAGGGTCGAGTTAGCTACGAGCAGTACTTC
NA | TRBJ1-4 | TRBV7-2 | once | CASSLGPGGNEKLFF | TGTGCCAGCAGCTTAGGTCCCGGCGGGAATGAAAAACTGTTTTTT
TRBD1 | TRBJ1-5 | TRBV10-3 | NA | CAISNRGGNQPQHF | TGTGCCATCAGCAACAGGGGTGGCAATCAGCCCCAGCATTTT
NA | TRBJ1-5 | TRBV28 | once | CASSPSEPSPGQPQHF | TGTGCCAGCAGTCCCTCGGAGCCTTCCCCGGGTCAGCCCCAGCATTTT
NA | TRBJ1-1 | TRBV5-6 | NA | CASNRDRHTEAFF | TGTGCCAGCAACCGGGACCGCCACACTGAAGCTTTCTTT
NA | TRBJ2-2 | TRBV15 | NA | CATSREQGWTGELFF | TGTGCCACCAGCCGGGAGCAGGGATGGACCGGGGAGCTGTTTTTT
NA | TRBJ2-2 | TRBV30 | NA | CAWSSRGTGELFF | TGTGCCTGGAGTTCTAGGGGAACCGGGGAGCTGTTTTTT
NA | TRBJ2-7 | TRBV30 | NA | CAWSGGSGLGYYEQYF | TGTGCCTGGAGTGGTGGATCGGGGTTGGGTTACTACGAGCAGTACTTC
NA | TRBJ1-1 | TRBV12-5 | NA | CASGLTIEAFF | TGTGCTAGTGGTTTGACTATCGAAGCTTTCTTT
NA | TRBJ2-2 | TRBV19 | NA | CASTSTGLPNTGELFF | TGTGCCAGCACAAGCACCGGCCTTCCGAACACCGGGGAGCTGTTTTTT
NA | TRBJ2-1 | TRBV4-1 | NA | CASSQGTVRVFF | TGCGCCAGCAGCCAAGGGACAGTAAGGGTGTTCTTC
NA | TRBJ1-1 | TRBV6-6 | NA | CASTPAGLYLEAFF | TGTGCCAGCACCCCCGCGGGGCTATATCTCGAAGCTTTCTTT
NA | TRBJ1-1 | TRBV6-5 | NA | CASSRQADSTEAFF | TGTGCCAGCAGTCGACAGGCCGATAGCACTGAAGCTTTCTTT
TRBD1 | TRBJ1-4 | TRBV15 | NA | CATSSRDRGNEKLFF | TGTGCCACCAGCAGCCGGGACAGGGGTAATGAAAAACTGTTTTTT
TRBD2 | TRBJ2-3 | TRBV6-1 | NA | CARVAGGRTDTQYF | TGTGCCAGGGTAGCGGGGGGGCGAACAGATACGCAGTATTTT
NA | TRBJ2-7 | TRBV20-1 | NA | CSALSSARQYF | TGCAGTGCGCTCTCTAGCGCCCGCCAGTACTTC
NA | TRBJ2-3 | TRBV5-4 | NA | CASSLTGNTDTQYF | TGTGCCAGCAGCTTGACCGGCAACACAGATACGCAGTATTTT
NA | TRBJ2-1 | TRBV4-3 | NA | CASSQDRTAYDEQFF | TGCGCCAGCAGCCAAGATAGGACTGCATACGATGAGCAGTTCTTC
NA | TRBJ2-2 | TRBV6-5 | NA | CASSTGNTGELFF | TGTGCCAGCAGTACGGGTAACACCGGGGAGCTGTTTTTT
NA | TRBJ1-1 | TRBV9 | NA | CASSPTENTEAFF | TGTGCCAGCAGCCCCACAGAGAACACTGAAGCTTTCTTT
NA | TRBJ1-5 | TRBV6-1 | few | CASSEATGQPQHF | TGTGCCAGCAGTGAAGCAACAGGCCAGCCCCAGCATTTT
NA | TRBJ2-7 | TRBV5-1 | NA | CASSLGDPRPEQYF | TGCGCCAGCAGCTTGGGGGACCCGCGTCCGGAGCAGTACTTC
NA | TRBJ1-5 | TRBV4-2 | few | CASSPRGSNQPQHF | TGTGCCAGCAGCCCAAGGGGTAGCAATCAGCCCCAGCATTTT
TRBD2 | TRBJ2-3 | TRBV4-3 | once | CASSQDVAGGDTQYF | TGCGCCAGCAGCCAAGATGTCGCGGGGGGAGATACGCAGTATTTT